Below, 5 T cell receptor beta chains from the same sample are listed, as sequenced in a study of glioma-infiltrating T cells after dendritic cell vaccination. Sample time point: after dendritic cell vaccination, including at tumor progression/relapse. Only in-frame clones appear in the TCRdb table, and some are missing; sequencing was by immunoSEQ multiplex PCR. The sample consists of some 91,000 clones, more than 80% of them appearing once. The sequences come from blood, collected after dendritic cell vaccination. The receptors were gathered from a human donor with glioblastoma.

The chain carries TRBV5-4 and TRBJ2-1; weak D call: TRBD1 (6 bases). Per the germline V gene, CDR1 is SGHNT and CDR2 is YYREEE (reference sequence). The CDR3 length is 13 residues. Between the trimmed V and J ends, which lost 4 bases and 13 bases, there was a span of 18 bases. The CDR3 DNA follows: TGTGCCAGCAGCCCGATAAGTGGGGGCGACCAGTTCTTC. Protein product: CASSPISGGDQFF.

V gene TRBV7-2 combines with J gene TRBJ2-7, with TRBD2 matching 10 bases. Germline CDR1 is SGHTA and CDR2 is FQGNSA. V lost 2 bases to trimming and J lost 6 bases; unmatched junction nucleotides: 7. The CDR3 consists of 15 residues. The CDR3 nucleotides read TGTGCCAGCAGCTTAAGGGCTAGCGGGAGTCGCGAGCAGTACGTC. Translated, it gives CASSLRASGSREQYV.

In this sample, this clone turned up once. The chain has TRBV7-9 and TRBJ2-2; TRBD1 is a possible D gene (5 bases). The V and J ends lost 2 bases and 0 bases respectively, with 7 bases between them. The CDR3 covers 15 residues. CDR1 SEHNR and CDR2 FQNEAQ come from the germline V gene (reference sequence). The CDR3 coding sequence is TGTGCCAGCAGCTTAACAGGTACGAACACCGGGGAGCTGTTTTTT. Translating it yields CASSLTGTNTGELFF.

The chain recombines TRBV28 with TRBJ1-5; 7 bases align to TRBD1. Per the germline V gene, CDR1 is MDHEN and CDR2 is SYDVKM. Trimming at V came to 6 bases and at J to 2 bases, leaving 10 bases not matched to a gene. This CDR3 has 16 amino acids. CDR3 nucleotides: TGTGCCAGCAGCCCGGGACAGTCCGTCGGCAATCAGCCCCAGCATTTT. Translation gives CASSPGQSVGNQPQHF.

The rearrangement joins TRBV5-1 to TRBJ2-3, with 10 bases matching TRBD2. The germline CDR1 and CDR2 sequences are SGHRS and YFSETQ. The CDR3 runs 15 residues. Trimming at V came to 9 bases and at J to 4 bases, leaving 11 bases not matched to a gene. The CDR3 loop reads CATKGASGSSDTQYF. CDR3 nucleotide sequence: TGCGCCACCAAAGGGGCTAGCGGGAGTTCAGATACGCAGTATTTT.